This T cell receptor beta chain was identified during a study of CD4 T cells in relation to SARS-CoV-2 and coronaviruses. With regard to this clone: Its antigen remains unidentified.

Method: immunoSEQ multiplex PCR; TCRdb's copy keeps in-frame clones and lacks some. The table includes some 40,000 clones, roughly 85% detected once. Study findings and constraints: In 55% to 75% of donors, memory CD4+ clonotypes crossrecognized SARS-CoV-2 and at least one common cold coronavirus spike.

Germline CDR1 SEHNR, CDR2 FQNEAQ (reference sequence). CDR3 length equals 19 residues. The trim removed 2 bases at V and 8 bases at J, leaving 20 bases unmatched. The sequenced material came from naive CD4+ T cells from PBMCs, cultured in vitro. As to subset: naive CD4+ T cells isolated by negative enrichment. The TCR comes from an adult with COVID-19. The rearrangement links TRBV7-9 to TRBJ2-1; 8 bases map to TRBD2. CDR3 DNA sequence: TGTGCCAGCAGCTTATCCTTAGTGTACGGGAGGGCCGGGGGGGATGAGCAGTTCTTC. Translating it yields CASSLSLVYGRAGGDEQFF.